The TCR beta chain described here comes from a study of T cell repertoires in aging, cancer and after chemotherapy. On the study more broadly: Pre- and post-chemotherapy samples were paired from glioblastoma patients treated with temozolomide-based therapy.

Amplification of TCR beta used genomic DNA extracted from peripheral blood. TRB rearrangements spanning V, D and J were amplified using mixed TRB-A/B primers. Using its own MiXCR run on the multiplex PCR reads, TCRdb lists one record per CDR3 protein. The sample records around 1,200 distinct CDR3 sequences, about 25% being singletons. This CDR3 comprises 16 residues. After removal of 2 bases from V and 3 bases from J, the junction contained 5 bases not matched to a gene. Per the germline V gene, CDR1 is KGHDR and CDR2 is SFDVKD. The rearrangement links TRBV24-1 to TRBJ2-3; 9 bases are a match to TRBD1. The sample consisted of blood. The receptor was isolated from a human donor with a solid tumor. CDR3 in amino acids: CATSDYGTGLTDTQYF. The CDR3 region has the DNA TGTGCCACCAGTGATTACGGGACAGGGTTAACAGATACGCAGTATTTT.